This T cell receptor (beta chain) is from a study of blood T cell repertoires in COVID-19. Study context: Acute and convalescent COVID-19 samples came from the United States, Italy and Spain. The cDNA or gDNA used as material had been derived from T cells, B-cell-depleted T cells, or PBMCs.

Clones were sequenced by immunoSEQ multiplex PCR, and TCRdb holds only the in-frame ones, with some missing. The data contain 100,000 or so clones, about 90% of them singletons. V lost 5 bases to trimming and J lost 2 bases, with 11 bases between them. Germline CDR1 and CDR2: SEHNR and FQNEAQ (reference sequence). CDR3 length: 14 residues. Sequenced input: peripheral blood. The source is a woman under 40 with acute or convalescent COVID-19. This rearrangement joins TRBV7-9 to TRBJ2-3; D unresolved. CDR3 DNA: TGTGCCAGCAGCCCCGACTTTCTCACAGATACGCAGTATTTT. Amino acid sequence: CASSPDFLTDTQYF.